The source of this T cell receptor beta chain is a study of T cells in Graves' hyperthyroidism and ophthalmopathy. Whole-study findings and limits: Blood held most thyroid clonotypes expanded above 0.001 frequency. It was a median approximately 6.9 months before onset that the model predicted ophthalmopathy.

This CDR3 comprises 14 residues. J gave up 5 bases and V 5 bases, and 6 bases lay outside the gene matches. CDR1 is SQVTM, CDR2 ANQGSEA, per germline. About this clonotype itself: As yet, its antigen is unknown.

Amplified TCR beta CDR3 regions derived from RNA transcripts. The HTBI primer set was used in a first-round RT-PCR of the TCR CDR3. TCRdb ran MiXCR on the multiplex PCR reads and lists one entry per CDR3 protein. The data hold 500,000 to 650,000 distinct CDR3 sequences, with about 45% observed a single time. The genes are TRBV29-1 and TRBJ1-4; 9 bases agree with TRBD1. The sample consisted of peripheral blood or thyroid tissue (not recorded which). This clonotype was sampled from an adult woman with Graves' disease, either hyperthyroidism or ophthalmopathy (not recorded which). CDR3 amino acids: CSVLGTGRNEKLFF. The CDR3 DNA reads TGCAGCGTTTTGGGGACAGGGAGGAATGAAAAACTGTTTTTT.